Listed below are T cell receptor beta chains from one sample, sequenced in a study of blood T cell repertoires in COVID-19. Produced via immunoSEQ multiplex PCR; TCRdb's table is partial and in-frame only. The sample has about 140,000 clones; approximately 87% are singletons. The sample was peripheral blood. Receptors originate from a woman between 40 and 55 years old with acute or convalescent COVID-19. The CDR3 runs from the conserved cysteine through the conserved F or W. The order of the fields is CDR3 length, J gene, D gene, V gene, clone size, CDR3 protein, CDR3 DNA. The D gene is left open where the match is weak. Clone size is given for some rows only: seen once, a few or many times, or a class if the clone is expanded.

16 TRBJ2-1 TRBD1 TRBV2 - CASSDLGQGLFNEQFF TGTGCCAGCAGTGATCTTGGACAGGGGTTGTTCAATGAGCAGTTCTTC
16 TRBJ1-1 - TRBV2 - CASSEASFWGHTEAFF TGTGCCAGCAGTGAAGCAAGTTTTTGGGGGCACACTGAAGCTTTCTTT
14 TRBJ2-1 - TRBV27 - CASSFYLTYNEQFF TGTGCCAGCAGTTTCTACCTGACCTACAATGAGCAGTTCTTC
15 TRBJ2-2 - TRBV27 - CASSLLGPGTGELFF TGTGCCAGCAGTTTGCTGGGGCCGGGCACCGGGGAGCTGTTTTTT
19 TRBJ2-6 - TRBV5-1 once CASSPQAPSTTSGANVLTF TGCGCCAGCAGCCCCCAGGCCCCATCCACGACCTCTGGGGCCAACGTCCTGACTTTC
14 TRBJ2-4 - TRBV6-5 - CASSYYHSKNIQYF TGTGCCAGCAGTTACTATCATTCCAAAAACATTCAGTACTTC
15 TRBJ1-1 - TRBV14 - CASSNDRQVDTEAFF TGTGCCAGCAGCAACGACCGACAGGTGGACACTGAAGCTTTCTTT
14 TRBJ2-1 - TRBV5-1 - CASSLLQGYNEQFF TGCGCCAGCAGCTTACTACAGGGCTACAATGAGCAGTTCTTC
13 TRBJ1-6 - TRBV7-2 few CASSSPGGKALHF TGTGCCAGCAGCTCGCCGGGGGGGAAGGCCCTCCACTTT
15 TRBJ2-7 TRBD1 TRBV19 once CASSIVPGGQYEQYF TGTGCCAGTAGTATAGTTCCAGGGGGCCAGTACGAGCAGTACTTC
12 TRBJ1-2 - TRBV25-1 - CASSEQGYGYTF TGTGCCAGCAGTGAACAGGGCTATGGCTACACCTTC
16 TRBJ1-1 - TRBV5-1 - CASSLSGRGGGTEAFF TGCGCCAGCAGCTTGTCAGGTCGAGGAGGAGGCACTGAAGCTTTCTTT
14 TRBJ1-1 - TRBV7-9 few CASSFGRGVNEAFF TGTGCCAGCAGCTTCGGGAGGGGGGTGAATGAAGCTTTCTTT
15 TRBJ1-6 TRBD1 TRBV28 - CASSFQGQGPSPLHF TGTGCCAGCAGTTTCCAGGGACAGGGCCCTTCACCCCTCCACTTT
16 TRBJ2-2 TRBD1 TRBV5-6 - CASSLVDRVFTGELFF TGTGCCAGCAGCTTGGTGGACAGGGTGTTCACCGGGGAGCTGTTTTTT
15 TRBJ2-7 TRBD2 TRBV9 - CASSPSGRADYEQYF TGTGCCAGCAGCCCCAGCGGGAGGGCCGACTACGAGCAGTACTTC
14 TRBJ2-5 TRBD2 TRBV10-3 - CAISNSGGTETQYF TGTGCCATCAGTAACTCGGGGGGAACAGAGACCCAGTACTTC
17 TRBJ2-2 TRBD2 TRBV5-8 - CASSLQRASGFAGELFF TGTGCCAGCAGCTTGCAGAGGGCTAGCGGGTTCGCCGGGGAGCTGTTTTTT
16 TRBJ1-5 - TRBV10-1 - CASNFRREKGNQPQHF TGCGCCAGCAATTTCAGGCGGGAGAAGGGCAATCAGCCCCAGCATTTT
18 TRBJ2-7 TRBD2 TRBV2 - CASRPRGGTSGRVYEQYF TGTGCCAGCAGACCCCGAGGGGGGACTAGCGGGAGAGTCTACGAGCAGTACTTC
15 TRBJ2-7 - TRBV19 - CASSIGGTPRWEQYF TGTGCCAGTAGTATTGGAGGGACCCCCCGTTGGGAGCAGTACTTC
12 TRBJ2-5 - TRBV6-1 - CASSEFRETQYF TGTGCCAGCAGTGAATTTAGAGAGACCCAGTACTTC
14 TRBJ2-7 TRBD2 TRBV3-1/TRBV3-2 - CASSPGTSGYEQYF TGTGCCAGCAGCCCGGGGACTAGCGGATACGAGCAGTACTTC
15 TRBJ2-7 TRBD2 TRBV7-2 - CASSLSGASGYEQYF TGTGCCAGCAGCTTATCCGGCGCTAGCGGGTACGAGCAGTACTTC